This paragraph covers one T cell receptor beta chain sequence. The antigen it recognizes is unknown. Base qualities are not recorded, but no much larger clone differs from it by a single base. Other DNA sequences of this sample code for an identical CDR3. The germline V gene encodes CDR1 LNHDA and CDR2 SQIVND (reference sequence). The CDR3 covers 15 residues, taking in both the cysteine and the phenylalanine. The CDR3 DNA has 45 bases and is translated from base 1. The junction shows trimming of 3 bases on V and 2 bases on J, plus 11 bases between the germline ends. The sample is drawn from a study of blood T cell repertoires in COVID-19 (dated by TCRdb to about 2020). Context from the whole study: Collaborator samples came from the United States, Italy and Spain and covered acute and convalescent phases of COVID-19. Nearly every sample came with metadata listing a de-identified subject ID, COVID-19 status, age in years and sex. Deeply sampled blood TCRbeta repertoires from subjects exposed to, actively infected with, or recovered from COVID-19 were included in the dataset. Where available, HLA class I and class II types were taken from metadata supplied by the sample provider and were not determined by assay-based typing. The material from the prospective study consisted of cDNA or gDNA derived from T cells, B-cell-depleted T cells, or PBMCs. The repertoires were made available in a free public database intended to serve as a resource for research on the immune response to SARS-CoV-2. Samples were obtained from the ongoing ImmuneRACE study (first 160 participants) and from over 1,000 subjects provided by 6 global collaborators. What the work shows at the level of the full study, not this receptor alone: Clinical and demographic metadata were provided uncurated, with the amount varying by source and participant.

TCRbeta CDR3 regions were amplified from genomic DNA by means of the immunoSEQ Assay, a bias-controlled multiplex PCR. From the authors' description of their analysis: The number of nucleated cells in each sample was estimated by amplification of reference gene primers within the assay. To quantify the absolute abundance of each unique TCRbeta CDR3 rearrangement, sequence reads were collapsed and filtered. For each sample, productive Simpson clonality was calculated by taking the square root of Simpson's diversity index across productive rearrangements. Entries here come from immuneACCESS through TCRdb and include only in-frame sequences with V and J called. Some clones fail to appear in such tables; in the studies checked, an unresolved V gene covers under half of the shortfall, and the cause of the remainder is unknown. V, J and clone size are taken as reported in that table, and D and trimming were inferred from the DNA itself. Counted in this sample were roughly 190,000 clones; approximately 80% of them appeared once. The ten largest make up 12% of the sample.

Collaborating institutions collected whole blood in K2EDTA tubes following their own protocols. For TCRbeta analysis, collaborator samples were shipped as frozen whole blood, as isolated PBMCs, or as DNA extracted from either sample type. The sequence derives from a woman aged 45-59 years with acute or convalescent COVID-19. The V and J segments used are TRBV19 and TRBJ1-3; the D gene is not confidently resolved. Material for sequencing was peripheral blood. CDR3 reads: CASSIRGPAGNTIYF. The DNA sequence reads TGTGCCAGTAGTATTAGAGGGCCAGCTGGAAACACCATATATTTT.